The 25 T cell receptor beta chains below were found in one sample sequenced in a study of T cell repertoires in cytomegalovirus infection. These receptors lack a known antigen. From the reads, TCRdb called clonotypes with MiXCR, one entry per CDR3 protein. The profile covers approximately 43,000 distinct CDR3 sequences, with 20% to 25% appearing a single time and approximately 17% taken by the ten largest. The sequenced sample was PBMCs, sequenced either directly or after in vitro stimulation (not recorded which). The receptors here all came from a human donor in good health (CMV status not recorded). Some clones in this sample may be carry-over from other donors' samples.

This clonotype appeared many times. The CDR3 is CASTHVRDTQYF. DNA of the CDR3: TGTGCCAGCACGCACGTTCGGGATACGCAGTATTTT. The chain links TRBV12-3 or TRBV12-4 to TRBJ2-3, with D hard to call. The CDR3 contains 12 residues. The V gene lost 7 bases and the J gene lost 6 bases, with 11 bases spanning the gap.

CDR3 protein: CASSAQTSGGTNTGELFF. The CDR3 DNA reads as TGTGCCAGCAGCGCTCAGACTAGCGGGGGGACGAACACCGGGGAGCTGTTTTTT. The rearrangement links TRBV9 to TRBJ2-2; the match to TRBD2 covers 13 bases. The germline CDR1 and CDR2 sequences are SGDLS and YYNGEE. The CDR3 spans 18 residues. The V and J ends lost 3 bases and 0 bases, in that order; junction bases with no gene match: 5. Complete variable domain (other parts from reference TRBV9 and TRBJ2-2): DSGVTQTPKHLITATGQRVTLRCSPRSGDLSVYWYQQSLDQGLQFLIQYYNGEERAKGNILERFSAQQFPDLHSELNLSSLELGDSALYFCASSAQTSGGTNTGELFFGEGSRLTVL.

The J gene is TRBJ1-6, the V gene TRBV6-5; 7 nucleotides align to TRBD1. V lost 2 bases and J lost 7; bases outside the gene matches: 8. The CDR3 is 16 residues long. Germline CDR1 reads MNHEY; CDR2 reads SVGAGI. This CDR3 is CASSYRRTGSNSPLHF. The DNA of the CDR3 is TGTGCCAGCAGTTACCGCCGGACAGGATCGAATTCACCCCTCCACTTT.

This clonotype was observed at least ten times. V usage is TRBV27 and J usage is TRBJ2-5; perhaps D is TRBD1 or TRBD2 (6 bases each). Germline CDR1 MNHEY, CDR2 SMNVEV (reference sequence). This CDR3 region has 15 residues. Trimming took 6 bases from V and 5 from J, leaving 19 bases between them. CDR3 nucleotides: TGTGCCAGCAGAGCCCTTTTGGGGGCGGGGGAGACCCAGTACTTC. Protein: CASRALLGAGETQYF.

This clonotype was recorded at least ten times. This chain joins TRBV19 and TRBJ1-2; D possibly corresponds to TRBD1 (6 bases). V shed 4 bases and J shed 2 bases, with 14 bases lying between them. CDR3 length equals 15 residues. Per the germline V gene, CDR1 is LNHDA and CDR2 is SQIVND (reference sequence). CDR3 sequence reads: CASSTWGLGNYGYTF. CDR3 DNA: TGTGCCAGTAGTACCTGGGGGCTGGGGAACTATGGCTACACCTTC.

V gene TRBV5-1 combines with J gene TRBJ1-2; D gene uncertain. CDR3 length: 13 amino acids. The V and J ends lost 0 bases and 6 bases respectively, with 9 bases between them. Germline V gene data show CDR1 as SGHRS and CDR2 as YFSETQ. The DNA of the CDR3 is TGCGCCAGCAGCTTGGGGCAGGCAAATGGCTACACCTTC. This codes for CASSLGQANGYTF.

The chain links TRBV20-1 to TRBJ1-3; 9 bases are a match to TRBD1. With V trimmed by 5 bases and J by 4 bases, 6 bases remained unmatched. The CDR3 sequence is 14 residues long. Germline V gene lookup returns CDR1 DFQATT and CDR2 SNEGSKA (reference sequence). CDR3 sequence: CSAQQGASGNTIYF. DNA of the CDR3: TGCAGTGCTCAACAGGGGGCTTCCGGAAACACCATATATTTT.

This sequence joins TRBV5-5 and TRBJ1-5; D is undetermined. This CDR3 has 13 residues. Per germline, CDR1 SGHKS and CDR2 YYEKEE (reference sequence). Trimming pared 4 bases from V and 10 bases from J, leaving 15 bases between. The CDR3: CASSRTGVGPQHF. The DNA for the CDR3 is TGTGCCAGCAGCCGGACGGGCGTTGGACCCCAGCATTTT.

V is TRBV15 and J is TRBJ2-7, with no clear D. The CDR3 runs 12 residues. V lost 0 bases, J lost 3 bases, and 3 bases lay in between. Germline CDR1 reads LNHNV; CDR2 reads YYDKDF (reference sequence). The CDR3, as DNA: TGTGCCACCAGCAGAGACCACTACGAGCAGTACTTC. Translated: CATSRDHYEQYF.

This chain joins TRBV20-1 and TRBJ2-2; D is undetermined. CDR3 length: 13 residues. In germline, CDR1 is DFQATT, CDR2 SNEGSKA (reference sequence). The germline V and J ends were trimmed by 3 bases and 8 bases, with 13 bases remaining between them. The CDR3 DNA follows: TGCAGTGCTAGTTGGGCCCTCGCTGGGGAGCTGTTTTTT. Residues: CSASWALAGELFF.

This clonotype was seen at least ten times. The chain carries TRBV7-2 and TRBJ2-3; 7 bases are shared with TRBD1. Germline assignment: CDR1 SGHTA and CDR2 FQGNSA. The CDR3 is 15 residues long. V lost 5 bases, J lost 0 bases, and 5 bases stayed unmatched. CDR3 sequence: CASSVRGQSTDTQYF. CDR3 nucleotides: TGTGCCAGCAGCGTACGGGGACAGAGCACAGATACGCAGTATTTT.

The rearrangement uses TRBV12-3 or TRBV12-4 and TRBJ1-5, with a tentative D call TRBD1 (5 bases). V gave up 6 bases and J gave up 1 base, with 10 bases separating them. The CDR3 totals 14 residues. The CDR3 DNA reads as TGTGCCAGCAGCGGAGGGGAAAGCAATCAGCCCCAGCATTTT. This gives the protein CASSGGESNQPQHF.

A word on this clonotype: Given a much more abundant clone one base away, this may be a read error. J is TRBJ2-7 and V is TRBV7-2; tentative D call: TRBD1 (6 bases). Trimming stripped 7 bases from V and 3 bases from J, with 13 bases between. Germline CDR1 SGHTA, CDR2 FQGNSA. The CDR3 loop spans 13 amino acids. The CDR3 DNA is TGTGCCAGCATCTTCGACAGGAACTACGAGCAGTACTTC. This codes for CASIFDRNYEQYF. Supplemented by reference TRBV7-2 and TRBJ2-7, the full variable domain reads GAGVSQSPSNKVTEKGKDVELRCDPISGHTALYWYRQSLGQGLEFLIYFQGNSAPDKSGLPSDRFSAERTGGSVSTLTIQRTQQEDSAVYLCASIFDRNYEQYFGPGTRLTVT.

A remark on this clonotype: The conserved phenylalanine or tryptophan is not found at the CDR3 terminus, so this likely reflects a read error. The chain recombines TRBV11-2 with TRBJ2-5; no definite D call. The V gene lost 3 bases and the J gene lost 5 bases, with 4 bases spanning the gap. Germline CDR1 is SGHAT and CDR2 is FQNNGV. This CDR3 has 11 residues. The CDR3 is CASSLGETQYV. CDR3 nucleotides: TGTGCCAGCAGCTTGGGTGAGACCCAGTACGTC.

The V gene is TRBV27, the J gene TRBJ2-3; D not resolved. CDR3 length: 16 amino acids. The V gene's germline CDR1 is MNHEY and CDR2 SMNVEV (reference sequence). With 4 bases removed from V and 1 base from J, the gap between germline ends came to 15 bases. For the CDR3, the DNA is TGTGCCAGCAGTTCGATTACGGGTCTGGGCACAGATACGCAGTATTTT. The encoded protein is CASSSITGLGTDTQYF.

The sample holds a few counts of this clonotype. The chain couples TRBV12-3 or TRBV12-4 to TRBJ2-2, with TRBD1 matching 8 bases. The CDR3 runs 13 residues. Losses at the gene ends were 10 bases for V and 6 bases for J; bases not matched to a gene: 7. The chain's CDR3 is CATHRGAAGELFF. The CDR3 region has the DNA TGTGCCACCCACAGGGGGGCCGCCGGGGAGCTGTTTTTT.

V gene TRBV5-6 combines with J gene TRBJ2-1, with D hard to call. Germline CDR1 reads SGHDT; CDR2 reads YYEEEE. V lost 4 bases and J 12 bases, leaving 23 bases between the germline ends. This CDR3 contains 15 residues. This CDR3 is CASSTEMGFGSRQFF. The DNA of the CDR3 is TGTGCCAGCAGCACTGAGATGGGGTTCGGGTCTCGGCAGTTCTTC.

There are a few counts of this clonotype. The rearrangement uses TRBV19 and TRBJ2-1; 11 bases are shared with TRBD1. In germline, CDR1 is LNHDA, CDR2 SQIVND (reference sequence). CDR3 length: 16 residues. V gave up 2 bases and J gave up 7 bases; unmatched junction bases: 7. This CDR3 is CASSISGQGARNEQFF. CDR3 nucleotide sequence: TGTGCCAGTAGTATAAGCGGACAGGGGGCTCGGAATGAGCAGTTCTTC.

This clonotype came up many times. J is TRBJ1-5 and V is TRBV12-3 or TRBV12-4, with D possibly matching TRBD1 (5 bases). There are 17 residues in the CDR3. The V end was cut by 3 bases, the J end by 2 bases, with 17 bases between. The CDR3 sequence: CASSFTGSLWGNQPQHF. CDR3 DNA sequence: TGTGCCAGCAGTTTTACAGGTTCGCTTTGGGGCAATCAGCCCCAGCATTTT.

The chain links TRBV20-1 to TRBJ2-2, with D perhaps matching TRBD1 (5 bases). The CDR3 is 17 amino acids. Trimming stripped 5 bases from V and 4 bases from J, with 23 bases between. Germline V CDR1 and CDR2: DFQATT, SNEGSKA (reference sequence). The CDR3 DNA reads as TGCAGTGCTTCCCCAGCTTGGCAGGGCCCCACCACCGGGGAGCTGTTTTTT. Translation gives CSASPAWQGPTTGELFF.

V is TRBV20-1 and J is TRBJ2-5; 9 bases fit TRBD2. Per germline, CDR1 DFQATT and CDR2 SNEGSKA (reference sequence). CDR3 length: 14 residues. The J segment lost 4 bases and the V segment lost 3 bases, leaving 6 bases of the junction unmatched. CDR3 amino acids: CSARREGFPETQYF. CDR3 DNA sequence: TGCAGTGCTAGGCGGGAGGGGTTCCCAGAGACCCAGTACTTC.

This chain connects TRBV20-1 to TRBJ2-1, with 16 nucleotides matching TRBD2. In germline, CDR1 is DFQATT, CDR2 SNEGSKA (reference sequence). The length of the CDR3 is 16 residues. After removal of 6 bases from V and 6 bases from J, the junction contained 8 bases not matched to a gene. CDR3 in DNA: TGCAGTGCCACGGGACTAGCGGGAGGGCGTTCCAATGAGCAGTTCTTC. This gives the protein CSATGLAGGRSNEQFF.

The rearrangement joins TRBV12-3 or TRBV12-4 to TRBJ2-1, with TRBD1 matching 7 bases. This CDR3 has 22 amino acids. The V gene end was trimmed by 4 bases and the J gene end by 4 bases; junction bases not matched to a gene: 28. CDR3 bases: TGTGCCAGCAGTTCGTTCGGAAGAGGGGGCGAAAGAGACACCCGAAATTACAATGAGCAGTTCTTC. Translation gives CASSSFGRGGERDTRNYNEQFF.

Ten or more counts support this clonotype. The CDR3, as DNA: TGTGCCAGCAGCTTAGGGGCAGAAACAGATACGCAGTATTTT. Protein: CASSLGAETDTQYF. This chain connects TRBV7-6 to TRBJ2-3; D is unclear. Trimming stripped 1 base from V and 3 bases from J, with 8 bases between. The CDR3 has 14 residues. Germline-derived CDR1 and CDR2 are SGHVS and FNYEAQ.

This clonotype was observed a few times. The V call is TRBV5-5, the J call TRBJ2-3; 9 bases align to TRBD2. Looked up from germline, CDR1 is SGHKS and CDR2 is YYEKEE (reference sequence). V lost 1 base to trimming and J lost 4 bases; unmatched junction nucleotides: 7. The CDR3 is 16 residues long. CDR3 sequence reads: CASSLLAGVESDTQYF. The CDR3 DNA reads TGTGCCAGCAGCTTGTTAGCGGGAGTGGAGTCAGATACGCAGTATTTT. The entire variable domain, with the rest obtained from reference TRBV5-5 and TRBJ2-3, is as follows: DAGVTQSPTHLIKTRGQQVTLRCSPISGHKSVSWYQQVLGQGPQFIFQYYEKEERGRGNFPDRFSARQFPNYSSELNVNALLLGDSALYLCASSLLAGVESDTQYFGPGTRLTVL.